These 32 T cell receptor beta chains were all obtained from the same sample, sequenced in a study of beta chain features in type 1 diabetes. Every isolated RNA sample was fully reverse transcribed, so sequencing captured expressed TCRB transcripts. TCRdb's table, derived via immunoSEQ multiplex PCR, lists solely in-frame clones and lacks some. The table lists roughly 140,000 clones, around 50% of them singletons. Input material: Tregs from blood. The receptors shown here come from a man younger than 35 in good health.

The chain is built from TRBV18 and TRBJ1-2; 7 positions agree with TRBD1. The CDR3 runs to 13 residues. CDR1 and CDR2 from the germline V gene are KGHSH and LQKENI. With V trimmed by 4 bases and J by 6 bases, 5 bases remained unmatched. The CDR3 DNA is TGTGCCAGCTCACGTGGGACAGAGGATGGCTACACCTTC. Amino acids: CASSRGTEDGYTF.

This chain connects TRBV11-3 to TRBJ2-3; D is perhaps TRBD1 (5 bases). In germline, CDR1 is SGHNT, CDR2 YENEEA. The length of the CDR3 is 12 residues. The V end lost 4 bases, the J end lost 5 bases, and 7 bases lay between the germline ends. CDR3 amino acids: CASSSQGDTQYF. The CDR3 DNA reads TGTGCCAGCAGCTCTCAGGGAGATACGCAGTATTTT. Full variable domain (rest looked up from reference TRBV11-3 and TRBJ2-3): EAGVVQSPRYKIIEKKQPVAFWCNPISGHNTLYWYLQNLGQGPELLIRYENEEAVDDSQLPKDRFSAERLKGVDSTLKIQPAELGDSAVYLCASSSQGDTQYFGPGTRLTVL.

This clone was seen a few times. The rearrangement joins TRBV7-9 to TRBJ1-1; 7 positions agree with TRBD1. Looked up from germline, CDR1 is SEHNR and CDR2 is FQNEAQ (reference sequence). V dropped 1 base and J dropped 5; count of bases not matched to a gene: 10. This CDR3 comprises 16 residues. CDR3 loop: CASSLGDRVLVTEAFF. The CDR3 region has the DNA TGTGCCAGCAGCTTAGGTGACAGGGTGTTGGTGACTGAAGCTTTCTTT.

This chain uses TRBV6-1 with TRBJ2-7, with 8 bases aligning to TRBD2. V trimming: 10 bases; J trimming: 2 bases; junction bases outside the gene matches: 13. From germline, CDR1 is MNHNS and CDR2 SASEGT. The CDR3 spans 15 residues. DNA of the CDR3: TGTGCCACTCTAGGGACTAGTAGATCCCCCTACGAGCAGTACTTC. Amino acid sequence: CATLGTSRSPYEQYF.

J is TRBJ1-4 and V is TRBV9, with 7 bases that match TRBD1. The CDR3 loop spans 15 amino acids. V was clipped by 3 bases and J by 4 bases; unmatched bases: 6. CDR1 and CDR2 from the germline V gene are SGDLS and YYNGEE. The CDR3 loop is CASSGRQGRNEKLFF. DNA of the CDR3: TGTGCCAGCAGCGGGAGACAGGGTCGTAATGAAAAACTGTTTTTT.

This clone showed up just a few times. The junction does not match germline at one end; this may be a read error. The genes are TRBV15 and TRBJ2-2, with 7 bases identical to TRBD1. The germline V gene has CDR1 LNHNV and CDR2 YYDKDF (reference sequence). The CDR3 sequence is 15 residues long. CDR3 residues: CATGRGQRNIGELFF. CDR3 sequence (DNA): TGTGCCACCGGTAGGGGACAGAGAAACATCGGGGAGCTGTTTTTT.

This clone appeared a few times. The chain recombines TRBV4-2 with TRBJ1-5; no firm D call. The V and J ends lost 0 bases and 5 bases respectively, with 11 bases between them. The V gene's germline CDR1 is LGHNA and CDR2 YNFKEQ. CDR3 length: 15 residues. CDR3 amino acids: CASSQDPGLDQPQHF. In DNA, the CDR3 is TGTGCCAGCAGCCAAGATCCGGGTCTCGATCAGCCCCAGCATTTT.

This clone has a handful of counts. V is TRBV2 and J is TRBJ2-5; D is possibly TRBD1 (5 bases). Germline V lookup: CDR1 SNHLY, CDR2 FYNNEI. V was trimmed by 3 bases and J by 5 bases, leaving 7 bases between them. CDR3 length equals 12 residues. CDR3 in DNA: TGTGCCAGCAGTGATAAGGGGGAGACCCAGTACTTC. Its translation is CASSDKGETQYF.

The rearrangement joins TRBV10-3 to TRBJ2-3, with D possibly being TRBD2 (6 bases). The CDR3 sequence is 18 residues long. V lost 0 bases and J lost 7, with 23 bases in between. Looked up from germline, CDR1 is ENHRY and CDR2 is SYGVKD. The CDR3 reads CAISESNGEYGGRHTQYF. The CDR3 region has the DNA TGTGCCATCAGTGAGTCAAACGGCGAGTACGGGGGACGCCATACGCAGTATTTT.

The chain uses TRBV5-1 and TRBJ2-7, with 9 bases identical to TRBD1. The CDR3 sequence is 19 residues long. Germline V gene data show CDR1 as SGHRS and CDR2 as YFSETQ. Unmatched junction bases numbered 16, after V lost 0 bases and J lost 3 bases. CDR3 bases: TGCGCCAGCAGCTTGGTTTTTGGAGGAACCGGGACAGGGAACTACGAGCAGTACTTC. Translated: CASSLVFGGTGTGNYEQYF.

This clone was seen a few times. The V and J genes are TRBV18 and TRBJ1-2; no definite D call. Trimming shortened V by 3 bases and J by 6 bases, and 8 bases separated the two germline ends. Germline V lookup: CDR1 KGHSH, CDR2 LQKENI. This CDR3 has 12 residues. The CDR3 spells CASSPTEDGYTF. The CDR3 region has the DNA TGTGCCAGCTCACCGACGGAGGATGGCTACACCTTC. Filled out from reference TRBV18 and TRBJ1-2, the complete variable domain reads NAGVMQNPRHLVRRRGQEARLRCSPMKGHSHVYWYRQLPEEGLKFMVYLQKENIIDESGMPKERFSAEFPKEGPSILRIQQVVRGDSAAYFCASSPTEDGYTFGSGTRLTVV.

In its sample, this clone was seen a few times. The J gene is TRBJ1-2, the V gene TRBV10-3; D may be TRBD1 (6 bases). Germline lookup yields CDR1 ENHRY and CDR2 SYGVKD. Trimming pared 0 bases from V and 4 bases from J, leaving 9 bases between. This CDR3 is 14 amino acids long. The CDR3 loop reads CAISESRGVYGYTF. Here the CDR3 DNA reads TGTGCCATCAGTGAGTCCAGGGGCGTCTATGGCTACACCTTC.

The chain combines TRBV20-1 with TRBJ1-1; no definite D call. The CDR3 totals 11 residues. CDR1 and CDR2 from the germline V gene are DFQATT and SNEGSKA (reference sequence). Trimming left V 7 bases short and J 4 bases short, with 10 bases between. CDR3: CSGSEGTEAFF. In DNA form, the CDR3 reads TGCAGTGGGTCTGAGGGCACTGAAGCTTTCTTT.

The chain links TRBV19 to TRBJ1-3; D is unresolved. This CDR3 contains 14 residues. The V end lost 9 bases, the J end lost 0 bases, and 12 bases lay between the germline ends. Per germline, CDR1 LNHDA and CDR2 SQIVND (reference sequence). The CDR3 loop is CASTMRDSGNTIYF. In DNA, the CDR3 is TGTGCCAGCACAATGAGGGACTCTGGAAACACCATATATTTT.

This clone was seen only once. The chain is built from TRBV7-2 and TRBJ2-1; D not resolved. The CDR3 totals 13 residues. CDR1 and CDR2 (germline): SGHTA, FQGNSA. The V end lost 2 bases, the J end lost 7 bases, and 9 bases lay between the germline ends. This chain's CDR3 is CASSLMAWNEQFF. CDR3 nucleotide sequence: TGTGCCAGCAGCTTAATGGCTTGGAATGAGCAGTTCTTC.

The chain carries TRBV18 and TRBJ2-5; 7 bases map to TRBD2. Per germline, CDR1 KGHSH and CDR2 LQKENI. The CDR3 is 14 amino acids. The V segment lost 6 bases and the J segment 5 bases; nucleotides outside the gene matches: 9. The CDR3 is CASSPDGRRETQYF. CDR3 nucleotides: TGTGCCAGCTCCCCCGACGGGAGGAGGGAGACCCAGTACTTC.

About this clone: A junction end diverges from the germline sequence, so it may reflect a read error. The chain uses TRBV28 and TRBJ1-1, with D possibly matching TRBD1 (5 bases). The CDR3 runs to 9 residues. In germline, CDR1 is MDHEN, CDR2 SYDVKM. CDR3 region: CASSPLGPF. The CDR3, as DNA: TGTGCCAGCAGTCCTCTGGGGCCGTTT.

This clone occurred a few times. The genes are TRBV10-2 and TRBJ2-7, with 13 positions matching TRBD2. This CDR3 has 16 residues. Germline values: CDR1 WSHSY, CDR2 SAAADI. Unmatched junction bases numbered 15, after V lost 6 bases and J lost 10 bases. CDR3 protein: CASRNRGLAGRGFQYF. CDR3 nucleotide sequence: TGCGCCAGCAGGAATCGGGGACTAGCGGGAAGGGGATTCCAGTACTTC.

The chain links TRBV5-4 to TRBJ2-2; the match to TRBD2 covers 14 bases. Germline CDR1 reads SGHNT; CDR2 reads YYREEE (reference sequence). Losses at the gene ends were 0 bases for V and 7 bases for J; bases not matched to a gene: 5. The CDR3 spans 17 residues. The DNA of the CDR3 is TGTGCCAGCAGCTTGGGACTAGCGGGGGGGCAAGACGGGGAGCTGTTTTTT. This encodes CASSLGLAGGQDGELFF.

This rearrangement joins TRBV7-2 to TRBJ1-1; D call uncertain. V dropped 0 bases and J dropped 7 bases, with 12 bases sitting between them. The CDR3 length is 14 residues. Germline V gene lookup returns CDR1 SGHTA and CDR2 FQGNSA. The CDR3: CASSLAAFADEAFF. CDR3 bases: TGTGCCAGCAGCTTAGCAGCCTTTGCCGATGAAGCTTTCTTT. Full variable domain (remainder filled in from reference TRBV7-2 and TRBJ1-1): GAGVSQSPSNKVTEKGKDVELRCDPISGHTALYWYRQSLGQGLEFLIYFQGNSAPDKSGLPSDRFSAERTGGSVSTLTIQRTQQEDSAVYLCASSLAAFADEAFFGQGTRLTVV.

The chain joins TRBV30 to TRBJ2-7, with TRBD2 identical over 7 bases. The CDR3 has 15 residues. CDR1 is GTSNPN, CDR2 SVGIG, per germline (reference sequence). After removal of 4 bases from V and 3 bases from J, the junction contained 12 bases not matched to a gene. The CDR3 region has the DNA TGTGCCTGGAATCGACTGGGGGGGGATCGCTACGAGCAGTACTTC. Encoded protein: CAWNRLGGDRYEQYF. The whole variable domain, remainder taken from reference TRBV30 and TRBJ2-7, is SQTIHQWPATLVQPVGSPLSLECTVEGTSNPNLYWYRQAAGRGLQLLFYSVGIGQISSEVPQNLSASRPQDRQFILSSKKLLLSDSGFYLCAWNRLGGDRYEQYFGPGTRLTVT.

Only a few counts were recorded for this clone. Written as DNA, the CDR3 is TGCAGTGCTCGGACTAGCGGGAGTAAGTACTTC. This gives the protein CSARTSGSKYF. The chain uses TRBV20-1 and TRBJ2-7; 13 bases are a match to TRBD2. Germline assignment: CDR1 DFQATT and CDR2 SNEGSKA (reference sequence). The V segment lost 5 bases and the J segment 11 bases; nucleotides outside the gene matches: 3. The CDR3 extends over 11 amino acids.

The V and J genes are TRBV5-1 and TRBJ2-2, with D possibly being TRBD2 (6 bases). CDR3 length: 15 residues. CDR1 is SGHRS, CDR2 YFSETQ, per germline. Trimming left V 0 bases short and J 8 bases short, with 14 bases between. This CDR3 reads CASSLEFAGMGELFF. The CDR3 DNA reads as TGCGCCAGCAGCTTGGAATTTGCGGGAATGGGGGAGCTGTTTTTT.

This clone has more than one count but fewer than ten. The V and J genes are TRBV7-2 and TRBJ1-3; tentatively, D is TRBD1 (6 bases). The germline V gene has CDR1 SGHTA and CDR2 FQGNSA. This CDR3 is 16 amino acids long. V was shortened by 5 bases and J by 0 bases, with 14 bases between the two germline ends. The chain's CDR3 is CASSPQLQGSGNTIYF. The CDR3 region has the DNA TGTGCCAGCAGCCCCCAACTACAGGGCTCTGGAAACACCATATATTTT. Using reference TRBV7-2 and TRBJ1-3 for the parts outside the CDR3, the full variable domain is GAGVSQSPSNKVTEKGKDVELRCDPISGHTALYWYRQSLGQGLEFLIYFQGNSAPDKSGLPSDRFSAERTGGSVSTLTIQRTQQEDSAVYLCASSPQLQGSGNTIYFGEGSWLTVV.

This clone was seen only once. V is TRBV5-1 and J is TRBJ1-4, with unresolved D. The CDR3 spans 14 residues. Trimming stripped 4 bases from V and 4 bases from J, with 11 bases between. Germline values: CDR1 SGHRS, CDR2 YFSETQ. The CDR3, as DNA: TGCGCCAGCAGCGAAACGCGCATTAATGAAAAACTGTTTTTT. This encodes CASSETRINEKLFF.

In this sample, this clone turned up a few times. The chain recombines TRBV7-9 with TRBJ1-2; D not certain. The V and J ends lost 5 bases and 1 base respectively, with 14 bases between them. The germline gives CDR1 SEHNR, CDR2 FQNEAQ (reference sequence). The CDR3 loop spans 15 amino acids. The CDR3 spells CASSPPGRGNYGYTF. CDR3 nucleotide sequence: TGTGCCAGCAGCCCACCTGGGCGGGGTAACTATGGCTACACCTTC.

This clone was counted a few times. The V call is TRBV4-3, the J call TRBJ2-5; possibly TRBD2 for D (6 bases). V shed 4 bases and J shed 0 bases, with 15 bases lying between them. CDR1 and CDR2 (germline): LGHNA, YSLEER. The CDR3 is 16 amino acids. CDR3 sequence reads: CASSRNGGSYQETQYF. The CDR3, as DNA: TGCGCCAGCAGCCGAAATGGGGGGTCGTACCAAGAGACCCAGTACTTC.

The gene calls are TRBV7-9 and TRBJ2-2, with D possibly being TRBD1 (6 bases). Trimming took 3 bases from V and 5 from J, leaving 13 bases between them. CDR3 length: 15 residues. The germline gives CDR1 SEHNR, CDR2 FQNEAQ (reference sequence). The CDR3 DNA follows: TGTGCCAGCAGCTTTACCGGGACAATAACCGGGGAGCTGTTTTTT. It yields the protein CASSFTGTITGELFF.

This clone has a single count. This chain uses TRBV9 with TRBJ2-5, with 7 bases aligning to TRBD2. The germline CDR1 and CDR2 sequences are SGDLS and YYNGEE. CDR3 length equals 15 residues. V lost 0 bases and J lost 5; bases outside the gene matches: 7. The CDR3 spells CASSVGTSARETQYF. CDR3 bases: TGTGCCAGCAGCGTAGGGACTAGTGCTAGGGAGACCCAGTACTTC.

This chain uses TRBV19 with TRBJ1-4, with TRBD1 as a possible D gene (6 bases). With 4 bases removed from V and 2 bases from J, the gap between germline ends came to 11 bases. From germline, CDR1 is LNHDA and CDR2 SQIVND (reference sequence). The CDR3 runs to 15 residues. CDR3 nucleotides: TGTGCCAGTAGTAGACGGGACAACACTAATGAAAAACTGTTTTTT. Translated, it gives CASSRRDNTNEKLFF.

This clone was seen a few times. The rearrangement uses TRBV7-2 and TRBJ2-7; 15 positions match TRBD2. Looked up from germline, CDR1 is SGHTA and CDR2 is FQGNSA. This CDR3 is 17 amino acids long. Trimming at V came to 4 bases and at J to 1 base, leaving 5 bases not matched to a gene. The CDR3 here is CASSSGTSGGYSYEQYF. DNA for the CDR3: TGTGCCAGCAGCTCCGGGACTAGCGGGGGGTATTCCTACGAGCAGTACTTC.

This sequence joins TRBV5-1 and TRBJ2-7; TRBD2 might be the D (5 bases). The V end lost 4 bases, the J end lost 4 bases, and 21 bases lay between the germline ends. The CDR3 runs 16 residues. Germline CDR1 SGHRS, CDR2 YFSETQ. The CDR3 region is CASSPAAVLSAYEQYF. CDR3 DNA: TGCGCCAGCAGCCCGGCAGCGGTATTGAGCGCTTACGAGCAGTACTTC.